This T cell receptor beta chain was recorded in a study of blood T cell repertoires in COVID-19 (TCRdb year 2020). In terms of the full investigation: Collaborator samples came from the United States, Italy and Spain and covered acute and convalescent phases of COVID-19. The prospective study material was composed of cDNA or gDNA derived from T cells, B-cell-depleted T cells, or PBMCs. The dataset comprised deeply sampled blood TCRbeta repertoires from subjects exposed to, actively infected with, or recovered from COVID-19. The repertoires were released in a freely available public database intended as a resource for research on the immune response to SARS-CoV-2. The samples were drawn from the first 160 participants of the ongoing ImmuneRACE study and from about 1,200 subjects provided by 6 global collaborators. Nearly every sample came with metadata listing a de-identified subject ID, COVID-19 status, age in years and sex. Where HLA class I and class II types were available, the types were taken from metadata supplied by the sample provider, not from assay-based typing.

Including cysteine and phenylalanine, the CDR3 has 13 amino acids. CDR3 DNA is the only sequence kept; it has 39 bases, read in frame from the first base. Between the V and J ends, shortened by 6 bases and 2 bases respectively, the junction contains 10 bases. In the germline V gene (reference sequence), CDR1 corresponds to MNHEY and CDR2 to SMNVEV. Overall study outcomes, separate from this receptor: How much clinical and demographic metadata was included differed by source and by participant, and the metadata was provided uncurated.

In the prospective study, participants were 18 to 89 years old, resided in about two dozen geographic areas of the United States, and were enrolled through a virtual design. In the prospective study, participants were assigned to cohorts based on the clinical history participants reported in a screening survey and a study questionnaire. ImmuneRACE Cohort 3 recovered participants were defined by two consecutive negative NP/OP PCR tests, healthcare professional clearance, or symptom resolution. Mobile phlebotomists in the prospective study collected whole blood, serum and a nasopharyngeal or oropharyngeal swab from every participant. Over a roughly two-month period, participants in the prospective study had the option of providing additional blood draws and questionnaires. Before DNA extraction, prospective study blood samples were shipped either frozen or at room temperature. The immunoSEQ Assay, a bias-controlled multiplex PCR, was used to amplify TCRbeta CDR3 regions from genomic DNA. The original methods were these. Nucleated cell counts per sample were estimated from amplification of reference gene primers within the assay. To quantify the absolute abundance of each unique TCRbeta CDR3 rearrangement, sequence reads were collapsed and filtered. Productive Simpson clonality was computed per sample as the square root of Simpson's diversity index over productive rearrangements. TCRdb carries this immuneACCESS record with in-frame sequences only. Its versions omit some clonotypes, under half of them owing to an unresolved V gene in the studies checked, with the rest unexplained. D and trimming come from the DNA, and the V and J calls and clone size come from that table. The sample records 150,000 or so clones, roughly 83% of which are singletons. Just over 9% of the sample is in the top ten clones.

A remark on this clone: Which antigen it targets is not known. Per-base quality was not reported, and no clone a single base away is much larger than it.

Sequencing used PBMCs or T cells enriched from blood (not recorded which). The V gene is TRBV27 and the J gene is TRBJ1-2; no D gene is confidently identified. This clonotype was sampled from a man aged 50 or older who had recovered from COVID-19. The DNA sequence is as follows: TGTGCCAGCAGGCCCAGGTTAAACTATGGCTACACCTTC. It translates to CASRPRLNYGYTF.